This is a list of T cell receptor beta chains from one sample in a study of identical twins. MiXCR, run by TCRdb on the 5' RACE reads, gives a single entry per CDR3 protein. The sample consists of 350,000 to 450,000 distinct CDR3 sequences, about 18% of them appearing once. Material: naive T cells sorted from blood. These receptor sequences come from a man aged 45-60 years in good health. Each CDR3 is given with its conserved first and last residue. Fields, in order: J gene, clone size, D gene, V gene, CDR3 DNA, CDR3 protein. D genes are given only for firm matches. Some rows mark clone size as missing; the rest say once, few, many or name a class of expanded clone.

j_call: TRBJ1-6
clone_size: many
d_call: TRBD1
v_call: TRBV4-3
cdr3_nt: TGCGCCAGCAGCCAAGGACAGGGTTTCCATAATTCACCCCTCCACTTT
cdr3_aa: CASSQGQGFHNSPLHF

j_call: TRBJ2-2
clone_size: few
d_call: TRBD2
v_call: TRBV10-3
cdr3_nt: TGTGCCATCAGTGAGCTGGCCCCTAGCGGGAATGGGGAGCTGTTTTTT
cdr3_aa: CAISELAPSGNGELFF

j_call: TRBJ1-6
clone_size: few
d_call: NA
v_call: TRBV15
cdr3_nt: TGTGCCACCAGCAACGGGATCTATAATTCACCCCTCCACTTT
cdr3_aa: CATSNGIYNSPLHF

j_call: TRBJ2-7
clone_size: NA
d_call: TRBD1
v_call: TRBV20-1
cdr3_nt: TGCAGTGCCCCGGGACAGGGGGCCTACGAGCAGTACTTC
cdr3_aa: CSAPGQGAYEQYF

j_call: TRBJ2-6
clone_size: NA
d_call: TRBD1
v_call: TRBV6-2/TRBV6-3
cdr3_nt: TGTGCCAGCAGAGACCCCCCGGGACAGGGGGCATGGGGGGCCAACGTCCTGACTTTC
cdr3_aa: CASRDPPGQGAWGANVLTF

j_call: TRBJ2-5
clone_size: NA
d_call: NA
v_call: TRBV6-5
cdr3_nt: TGTGCCAGCAGTTACTCAGGACTGTCGGAGACCCAGTACTTC
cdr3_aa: CASSYSGLSETQYF

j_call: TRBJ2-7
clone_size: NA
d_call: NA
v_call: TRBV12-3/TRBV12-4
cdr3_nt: TGTGCCAGCAGTTTAAGGTTATCAGCGACCCTTCTAGCGTCCCAGCGTCAGGGGAGCTACGAGCAGTACTTC
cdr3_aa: CASSLRLSATLLASQRQGSYEQYF

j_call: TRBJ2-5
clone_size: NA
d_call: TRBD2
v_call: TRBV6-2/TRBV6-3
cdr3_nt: TGTGCCAGCAGCACTAGCGGAGGACAAGAGACCCAGTACTTC
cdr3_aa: CASSTSGGQETQYF

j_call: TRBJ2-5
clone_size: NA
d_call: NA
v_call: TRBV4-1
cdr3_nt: TGCGCCAGCTCCCGGCGCTTGACAGGCTCCTACCAAGAGACCCAGTACTTC
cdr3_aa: CASSRRLTGSYQETQYF

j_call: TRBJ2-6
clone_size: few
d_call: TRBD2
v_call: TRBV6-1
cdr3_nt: TGTGCCAGCAGGGGGACTAGCGGGGATCCTTCTGGGGCCAACGTCCTGACTTTC
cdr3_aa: CASRGTSGDPSGANVLTF

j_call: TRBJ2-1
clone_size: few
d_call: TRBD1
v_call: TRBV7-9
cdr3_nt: TGTGCCAGCAGCTCCGGGACAGGGGGAGTAAATGAGCAGTTCTTC
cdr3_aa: CASSSGTGGVNEQFF

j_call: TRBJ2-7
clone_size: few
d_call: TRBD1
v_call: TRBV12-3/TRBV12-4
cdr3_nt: TGTGCCAGCAGTTTAGAAACAGGGGGTTGGTGGCAGTACTTC
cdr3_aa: CASSLETGGWWQYF

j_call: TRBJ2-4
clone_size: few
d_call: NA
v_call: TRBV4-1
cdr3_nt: TGCGCCAGCAGCCAAGAACGGGCCGTAAACATTCAGTACTTC
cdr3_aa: CASSQERAVNIQYF

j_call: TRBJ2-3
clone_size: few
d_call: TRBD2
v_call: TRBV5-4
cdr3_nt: TGTGCCAGCAGCGGAATAGCGGGGGGGCCTCGCACAGATACGCAGTATTTT
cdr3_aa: CASSGIAGGPRTDTQYF

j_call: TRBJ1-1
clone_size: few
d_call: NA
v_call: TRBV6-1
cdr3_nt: TGTGCCAGCAGTGTTACAGGCTTAGGGACTGAAGCTTTCTTT
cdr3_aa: CASSVTGLGTEAFF

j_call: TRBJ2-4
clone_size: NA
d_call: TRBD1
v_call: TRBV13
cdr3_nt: TGTGCCAGCAGCGCAGGGGGCCTAACCAAAAACATTCAGTACTTC
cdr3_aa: CASSAGGLTKNIQYF

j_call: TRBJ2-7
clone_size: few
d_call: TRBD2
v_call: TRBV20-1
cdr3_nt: TGCAGTGCTAATTTCCTGCAGGCTAGCGGGAGCCACGAGCAGTACTTC
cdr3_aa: CSANFLQASGSHEQYF

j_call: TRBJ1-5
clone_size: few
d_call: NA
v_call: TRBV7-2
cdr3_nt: TGTGCCAGCAGCTTAGAGACAGGACTCAATCAGCCCCAGCATTTT
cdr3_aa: CASSLETGLNQPQHF

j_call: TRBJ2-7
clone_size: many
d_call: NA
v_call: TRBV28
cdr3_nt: TGTGCCAGCAGTTTAAGGTACGAGCAGTACTTC
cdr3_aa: CASSLRYEQYF

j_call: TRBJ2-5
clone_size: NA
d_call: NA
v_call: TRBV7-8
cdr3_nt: TGTGCCAGCAGCTTAGTTGTCGGGCAGACCCAGTACTTC
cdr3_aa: CASSLVVGQTQYF

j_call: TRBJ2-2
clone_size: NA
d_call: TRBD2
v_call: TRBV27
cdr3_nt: TGTGCCAGCACCGTAATAGCGGGAATCGGCACCGGGGAGCTGTTTTTT
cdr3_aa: CASTVIAGIGTGELFF

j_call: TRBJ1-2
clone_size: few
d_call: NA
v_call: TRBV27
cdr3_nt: TGTGCCAGCAGTTTATGGGGAGGCTATGGCTACACCTTC
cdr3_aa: CASSLWGGYGYTF

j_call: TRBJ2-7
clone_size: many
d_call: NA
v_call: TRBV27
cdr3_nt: TGTGCCAGCAGTTTACTAAGCCAAATCGAGCAGTACTTC
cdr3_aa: CASSLLSQIEQYF

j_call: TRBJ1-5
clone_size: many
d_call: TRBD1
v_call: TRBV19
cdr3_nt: TGTGCCAGTAGGAGAGGGACAGGGCCTCAGCCCCAGCATTTT
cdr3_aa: CASRRGTGPQPQHF

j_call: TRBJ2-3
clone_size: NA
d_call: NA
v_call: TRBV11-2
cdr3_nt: TGTGCCAGCAGCTTCGGTTCCGTCGGCCCTGAGGGGGCAGATACGCAGTATTTT
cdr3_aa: CASSFGSVGPEGADTQYF

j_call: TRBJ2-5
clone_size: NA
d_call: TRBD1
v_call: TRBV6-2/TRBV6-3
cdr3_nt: TGTGCCAGCAGTTATTGGGGACAGGGACAAGAGACCCAGTACTTC
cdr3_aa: CASSYWGQGQETQYF

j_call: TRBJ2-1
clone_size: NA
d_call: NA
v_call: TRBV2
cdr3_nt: TGTGCCAGCAGTGCGGAGCGGACCTCCTACAATGAGCAGTTCTTC
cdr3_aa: CASSAERTSYNEQFF

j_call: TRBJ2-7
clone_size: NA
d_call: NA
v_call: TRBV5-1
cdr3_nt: TGCGCCAGCAGCTTGCAGAAAACAGGCTACGAGCAGTACTTC
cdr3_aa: CASSLQKTGYEQYF

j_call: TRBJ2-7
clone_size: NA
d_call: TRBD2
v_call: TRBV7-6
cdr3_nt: TGTGCCAGCAGCCTCACTAGCGCAATCTCCTACGAGCAGTACTTC
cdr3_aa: CASSLTSAISYEQYF